The source of this TCR beta chain is a study of blood T cells in healthy people across ages. Study outcomes and limitations: More naive CD4+ cells and higher diversity were found in long-lived than in aged donors. While age rose, TCR beta diversity per million T cells dropped in a roughly linear way. There was no known CMV status for donors, so expanded clonotype changes were possibly confounded.

In regard to this clonotype: Its antigen is not known. This could be a read error, since a much larger clone is one nucleotide away.

Alongside a J-beta primer mix, a sample-barcoded 5' primer served in a second PCR lasting roughly 7 to 12 cycles. TCRdb fed the 5' RACE reads into MiXCR, producing one record per CDR3 protein. Found here are about 1.1 million distinct CDR3 sequences, under 40% of them singletons; the top ten hold under 15%. Healthy Caucasians from Russia aged about 6 to 90 served as donors. The CDR3 covers 16 residues. V lost 0 bases and J 4 bases, leaving 18 bases between the germline ends. Germline V CDR1 and CDR2: DFQATT, SNEGSKA (reference sequence). This sequence joins TRBV20-1 and TRBJ1-2, with a possible D match to TRBD1 (5 bases). The receptor comes from a man aged 18 to 29 in good health. The specimen was blood. The CDR3 DNA follows: TGCAGTGCTAGAGATAAAGGGAGGGGATATAGCTATGGCTACACCTTC. Translation gives CSARDKGRGYSYGYTF.